The 3 T cell receptor beta chains presented below share a single source sample, sequenced in a study of early T cells in non-severe SARS-CoV-2 infection. TCRdb re-analysed the 5' RACE reads in MiXCR, keeping a single row per CDR3 protein. The sample contains 60,000 to 70,000 distinct CDR3 sequences, roughly 10% of which appear only once. The material sequenced was whole blood. The receptors come from an adult who was a healthcare worker with PCR-confirmed SARS-CoV-2 infection or an uninfected control (not recorded which).

This clonotype was detected a few times. This sequence joins TRBV24-1 and TRBJ2-3, with D maybe TRBD2 (5 bases). CDR1 is KGHDR, CDR2 SFDVKD, per germline. The CDR3 consists of 16 residues. V lost 2 bases to trimming and J lost 0 bases, with 11 bases between them. The CDR3, as DNA: TGTGCCACCAGTGATTCCCGTCTAGCTAGCACAGATACGCAGTATTTT. Amino acids: CATSDSRLASTDTQYF.

This clonotype was recorded at least ten times. The chain combines TRBV29-1 with TRBJ2-7, with TRBD1 matching 8 bases. Germline V gene data show CDR1 as SQVTM and CDR2 as ANQGSEA. The CDR3 is 14 amino acids. With 6 bases clipped from V and 6 bases from J, the junction kept 13 bases outside the gene matches. This CDR3 is CSVAPGRGLSEQYF. Here the CDR3 DNA reads TGCAGCGTCGCGCCAGGCAGGGGGCTGTCCGAGCAGTACTTC.

This clonotype was found a few times. The gene calls are TRBV3-1 and TRBJ2-5; D remains ambiguous. V was trimmed by 0 bases and J by 1 base, leaving 12 bases between them. The CDR3 spans 16 residues. Germline V gives CDR1 LGHDT, CDR2 YNNKEL (reference sequence). The chain's CDR3 is CASSQDVDVVQETQYF. The CDR3 DNA reads TGTGCCAGCAGCCAAGATGTGGACGTTGTCCAAGAGACCCAGTACTTC.